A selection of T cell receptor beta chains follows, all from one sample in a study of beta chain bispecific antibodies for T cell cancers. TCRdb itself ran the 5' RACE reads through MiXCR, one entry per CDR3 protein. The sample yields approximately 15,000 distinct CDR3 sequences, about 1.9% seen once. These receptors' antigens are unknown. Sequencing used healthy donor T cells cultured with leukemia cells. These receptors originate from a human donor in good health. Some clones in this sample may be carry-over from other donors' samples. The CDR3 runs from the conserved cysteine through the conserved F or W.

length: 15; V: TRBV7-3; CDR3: CASSRRGGDQETQYF
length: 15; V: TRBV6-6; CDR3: CASSVRTGENTEAFF
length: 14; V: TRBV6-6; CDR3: CATLEQGSVYGYTF
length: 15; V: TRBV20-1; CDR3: CSARQSTGVRYGYTF
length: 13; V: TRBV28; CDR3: CASRPGGDTEAFF
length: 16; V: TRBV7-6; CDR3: CASSSARGRNTGELFF
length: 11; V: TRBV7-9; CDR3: CASSNNEKLFF
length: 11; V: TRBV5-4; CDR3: CASSFAETQYF
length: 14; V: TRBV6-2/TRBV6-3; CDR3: CASSPTGVTDTQYF
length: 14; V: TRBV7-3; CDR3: CASSITGGDTEAFF
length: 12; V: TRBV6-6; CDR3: CASTTGVQPQHF